One sample yielded the 4 T cell receptor beta chains listed below, sequenced in a study of response to subunit inactivated influenza vaccine. TCRdb reanalysed the RT-PCR reads using MiXCR and keeps one entry per CDR3 protein. The sample carries 500,000 to 600,000 distinct CDR3 sequences, approximately 13% recorded once. The source was PBMCs from blood, collected 35 to 45 days after vaccination. The source of these receptors is a man aged 50 to 59 who received an inactivated influenza vaccine.

This sequence joins TRBV7-8 and TRBJ2-1; TRBD2 aligns across 8 bases. Germline-derived CDR1 and CDR2 are SGHVS and FQNEAQ. J lost 8 bases, V lost 1 base, and 4 bases had no gene match. This CDR3 spans 14 amino acids. In DNA, the CDR3 is TGTGCCAGCAGCTTAGTAGCTAGCGGGTATGAGCAGTTCTTC. This codes for CASSLVASGYEQFF.

This clonotype showed up just a few times. The rearrangement links TRBV9 to TRBJ2-5; the match to TRBD2 covers 8 bases. The V and J ends lost 4 bases and 1 base, in that order; junction bases with no gene match: 9. CDR1 and CDR2 (germline): SGDLS, YYNGEE. The CDR3 spans 16 residues. CDR3 sequence (DNA): TGTGCCAGCAGCCCAAGTTTACTAGCGGTCCAAGAGACCCAGTACTTC. Protein sequence: CASSPSLLAVQETQYF.

This clonotype was seen at least ten times. This sequence joins TRBV20-1 and TRBJ2-3; 8 nucleotides line up with TRBD2. V trimming: 4 bases; J trimming: 0 bases; junction bases outside the gene matches: 6. CDR3 length: 15 amino acids. From germline, CDR1 is DFQATT and CDR2 SNEGSKA (reference sequence). CDR3 coding DNA: TGCAGTGCTAAAGCTAGCGGGCATAGCACAGATACGCAGTATTTT. Its protein product is CSAKASGHSTDTQYF.

This clonotype showed up just a few times. The rearrangement uses TRBV6-5 and TRBJ2-2, with a tentative D call TRBD2 (6 bases). The CDR3 is 16 residues long. V lost 0 bases, J lost 4 bases, and 12 bases lay in between. Germline CDR1 MNHEY, CDR2 SVGAGI. The chain's CDR3 is CASSYSSGSGTGELFF. DNA for the CDR3: TGTGCCAGCAGTTACTCTTCCGGGAGCGGCACCGGGGAGCTGTTTTTT.